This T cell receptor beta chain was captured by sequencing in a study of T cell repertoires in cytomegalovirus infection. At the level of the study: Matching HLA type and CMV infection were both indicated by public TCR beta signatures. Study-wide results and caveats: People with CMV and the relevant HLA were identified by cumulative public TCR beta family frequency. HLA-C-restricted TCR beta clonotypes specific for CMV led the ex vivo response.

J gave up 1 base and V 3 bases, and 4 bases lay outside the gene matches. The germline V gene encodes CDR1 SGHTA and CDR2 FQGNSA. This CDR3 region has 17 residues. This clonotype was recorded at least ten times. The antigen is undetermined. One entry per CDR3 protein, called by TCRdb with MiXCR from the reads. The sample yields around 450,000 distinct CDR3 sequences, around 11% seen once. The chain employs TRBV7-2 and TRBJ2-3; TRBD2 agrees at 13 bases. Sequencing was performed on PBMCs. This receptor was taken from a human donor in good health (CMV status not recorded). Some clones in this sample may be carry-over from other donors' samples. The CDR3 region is CASSLRLAGGRTDTQYF. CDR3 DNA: TGTGCCAGCAGCTTGAGACTAGCGGGAGGTCGCACAGATACGCAGTATTTT.